This is a list of T cell receptor beta chains from one sample in a study of CD8 T cells in ankylosing spondylitis. TCRdb reprocessed the 5' RACE reads with MiXCR, giving one entry per CDR3 protein. The table includes about 330,000 distinct CDR3 sequences, approximately 8.2% detected once. The material sequenced was blood, either unsorted or a sorted T cell fraction (not recorded which). These receptors all stem from a male donor with ankylosing spondylitis. Each CDR3 is given with its conserved first and last residue. D genes are given only for firm matches. Expanded clones are given a class, and other clones once, few, many or no size at all.

TRBV20-1	TRBJ1-5	.	TRBD1	TGCAGTGCTAGTAACTCGGACAGGGGAAAGAATCAGCCCCAGCATTTT	CSASNSDRGKNQPQHF
TRBV3-1	TRBJ2-1	many	.	TGTGCCAGCAGCCAAGGGCTGCGGGGGGACAGGGCAAATGAGCAGTTCTTC	CASSQGLRGDRANEQFF
TRBV12-3/TRBV12-4	TRBJ1-2	few	TRBD1	TGTGCCAGCAGTTTAGGGACAGGGGTTCTCGGCTACACCTTC	CASSLGTGVLGYTF
TRBV2	TRBJ2-3	.	.	TGTGCCAGCAGTGAATTGGAAACGCAGTATTTT	CASSELETQYF
TRBV29-1	TRBJ2-2	.	.	TGCAGCGTTGAAGACCAGGGGTGCCGGGAGCTGTTTTTT	CSVEDQGCRELFF
TRBV20-1	TRBJ1-6	.	.	TGCAGTGCTAGAACGGAGAAAAGTAGTTCACCCCTCCACTTT	CSARTEKSSSPLHF
TRBV10-3	TRBJ2-7	many	TRBD1	TGTGCCATCAGTGCCCTCGGGACAGGGGGTCAAGAGCAGTACTTC	CAISALGTGGQEQYF
TRBV7-8	TRBJ2-1	.	.	TGTGCCAGCAGCTTAGCCGTTGGGAGACGATCAGATGAGCAGTTCTTC	CASSLAVGRRSDEQFF
TRBV20-1	TRBJ1-2	few	.	TGCAGTGCTCCCGGTCCCTATGGCTACACCTTC	CSAPGPYGYTF
TRBV20-1	TRBJ2-5	few	.	TGCAGTGCTCGGAGGGGGTCGGAGACCCAGTACTTC	CSARRGSETQYF
TRBV7-2	TRBJ1-2	.	.	TGTGCCAGCAGCTTGGGACACCAAGCTAACTATGGCTACACCTTC	CASSLGHQANYGYTF
TRBV7-8	TRBJ2-3	few	.	TGTGCCAGCAGCCACCGACGGGGGAGCACAGATACGCAGTATTTT	CASSHRRGSTDTQYF
TRBV7-9	TRBJ2-1	.	.	TGTGCCAGCAGCTTAGCGCAGCAATTCTCCTACAATGAGCAGTTCTTC	CASSLAQQFSYNEQFF
TRBV27	TRBJ2-1	.	.	TGTGCCAGCAGTTTAGTCCCCGGGGGCGACAATGAGCAGTTCTTC	CASSLVPGGDNEQFF
TRBV7-3	TRBJ2-1	few	TRBD2	TGTGCCAGCAGCTCCGGGACTAGAAACAATGAGCAGTTCTTC	CASSSGTRNNEQFF
TRBV28	TRBJ2-7	many	.	TGTGCCAGCAGTTTAGTATCTGGCTACGAGCAGTACTTC	CASSLVSGYEQYF
TRBV20-1	TRBJ2-3	.	TRBD2	TGCAGTGCGGGGAGCGGGAGGGCCGCAGATACGCAGTATTTT	CSAGSGRAADTQYF
TRBV20-1	TRBJ2-3	few	TRBD1	TGCAGTGCTCCACCGGACAGGGCCGCAGATACGCAGTATTTT	CSAPPDRAADTQYF
TRBV28	TRBJ2-1	many	.	TGTGCCAGCAGCCGTGGTGAGCAGTTCTTC	CASSRGEQFF
TRBV20-1	TRBJ2-2	many	.	TGCAGTGCTAGATCCCCCCGGGCCGGGGAGCTGTTTTTT	CSARSPRAGELFF
TRBV12-3/TRBV12-4	TRBJ2-7	.	TRBD2	TGTGCCAGCAGTCTCAGCGGGAGGCGTTACTCCTACGAGCAGTACTTC	CASSLSGRRYSYEQYF
TRBV29-1	TRBJ1-2	few	TRBD1	TGCAGCGTCCCGACAGGGCTTAATGGCTACACCTTC	CSVPTGLNGYTF
TRBV20-1	TRBJ2-7	.	TRBD2	TGCAGTGCAACTAGCGGGAGGACGGACGAGCAGTACTTC	CSATSGRTDEQYF
TRBV29-1	TRBJ2-7	few	.	TGCAGCGCTGACCCGGACGGGACTGGCTACGAGCAGTACTTC	CSADPDGTGYEQYF
TRBV5-6	TRBJ1-4	many	.	TGTGCCAGCAGCTCAGACGGAAACCCAACTAATGAAAAACTGTTTTTT	CASSSDGNPTNEKLFF
TRBV28	TRBJ1-5	.	TRBD1	TGTGCCAGCAGTTCACAGGGGAACAATCAGCCCCAGCATTTT	CASSSQGNNQPQHF
TRBV29-1	TRBJ2-1	.	TRBD2	TGCAGCGTTGAGCGGGAGGGCCGGGGTGAGCAGTTCTTC	CSVEREGRGEQFF
TRBV10-2	TRBJ2-5	.	TRBD1	TGCGCCAGCAGATCACGAACAGGGGGGGAGACCCAGTACTTC	CASRSRTGGETQYF
TRBV4-1	TRBJ2-4	.	.	TGCGCCAGCAGCCCTGGTCCTTTCCAGGCCAAAAACATTCAGTACTTC	CASSPGPFQAKNIQYF
TRBV28	TRBJ1-3	many	.	TGTGCCAGCAGGGCCGACAGCAACTCTGGAAACACCATATATTTT	CASRADSNSGNTIYF